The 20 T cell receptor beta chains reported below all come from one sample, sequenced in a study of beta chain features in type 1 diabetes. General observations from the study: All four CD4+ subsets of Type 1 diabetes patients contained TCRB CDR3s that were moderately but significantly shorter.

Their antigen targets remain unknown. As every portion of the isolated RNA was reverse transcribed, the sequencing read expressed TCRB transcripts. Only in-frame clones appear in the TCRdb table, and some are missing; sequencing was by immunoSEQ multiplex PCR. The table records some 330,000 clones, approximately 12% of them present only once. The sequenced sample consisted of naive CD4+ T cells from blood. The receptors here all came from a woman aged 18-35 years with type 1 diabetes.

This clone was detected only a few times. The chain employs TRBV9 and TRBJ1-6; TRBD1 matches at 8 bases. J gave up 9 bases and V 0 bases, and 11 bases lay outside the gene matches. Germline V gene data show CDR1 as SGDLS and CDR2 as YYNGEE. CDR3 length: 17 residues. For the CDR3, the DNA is TGTGCCAGCAGCGTAGCATCCGGACAGGGTTTTAGTTCACCCCTCCACTTT. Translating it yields CASSVASGQGFSSPLHF.

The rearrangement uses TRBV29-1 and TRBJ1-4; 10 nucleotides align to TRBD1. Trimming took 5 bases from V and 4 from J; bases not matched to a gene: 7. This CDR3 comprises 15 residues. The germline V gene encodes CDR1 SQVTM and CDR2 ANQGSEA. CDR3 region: CSVRIWTGGNEKLFF. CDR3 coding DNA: TGCAGCGTTAGAATTTGGACAGGGGGTAATGAAAAACTGTTTTTT.

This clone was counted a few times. CDR3 region: CASSPGQGAGEQFF. CDR3 sequence (DNA): TGCGCCAGCAGCCCCGGACAGGGGGCCGGTGAGCAGTTCTTC. The chain recombines TRBV5-1 with TRBJ2-1, with 11 positions matching TRBD1. The CDR3 covers 14 residues. Germline assignment: CDR1 SGHRS and CDR2 YFSETQ. V lost 4 bases and J lost 9; bases outside the gene matches: 6.

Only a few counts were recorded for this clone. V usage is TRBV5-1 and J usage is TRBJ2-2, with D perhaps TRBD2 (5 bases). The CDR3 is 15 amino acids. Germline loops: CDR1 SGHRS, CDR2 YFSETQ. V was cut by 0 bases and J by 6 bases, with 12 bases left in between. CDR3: CASSLALSGSGELFF. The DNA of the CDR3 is TGCGCCAGCAGCTTGGCCCTCTCGGGATCCGGGGAGCTGTTTTTT.

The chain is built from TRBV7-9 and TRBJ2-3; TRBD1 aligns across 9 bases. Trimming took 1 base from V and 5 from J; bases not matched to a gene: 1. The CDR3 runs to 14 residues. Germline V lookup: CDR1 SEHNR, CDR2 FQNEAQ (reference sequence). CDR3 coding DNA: TGTGCCAGCAGCTTAGGGGACAGGGTAGATACGCAGTATTTT. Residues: CASSLGDRVDTQYF.

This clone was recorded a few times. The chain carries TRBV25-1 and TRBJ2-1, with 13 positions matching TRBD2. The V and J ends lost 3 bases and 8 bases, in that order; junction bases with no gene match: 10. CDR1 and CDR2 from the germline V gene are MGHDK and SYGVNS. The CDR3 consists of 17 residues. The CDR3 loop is CASSDPRTSGSEDEQFF. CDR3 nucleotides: TGTGCCAGCAGTGACCCTAGGACTAGCGGGAGCGAAGATGAGCAGTTCTTC.

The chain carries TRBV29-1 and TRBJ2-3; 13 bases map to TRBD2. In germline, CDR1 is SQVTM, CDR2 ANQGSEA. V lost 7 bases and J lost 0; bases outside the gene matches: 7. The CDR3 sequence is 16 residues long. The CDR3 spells CSARLAGGTSTDTQYF. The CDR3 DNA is TGCAGCGCGCGACTAGCGGGAGGCACTAGCACAGATACGCAGTATTTT.

The CDR3 reads CASSAERTGKETQYF. The CDR3 DNA is TGTGCCAGTAGCGCGGAACGGACTGGAAAAGAGACCCAGTACTTC. The chain combines TRBV19 with TRBJ2-5; D perhaps matches TRBD2 (5 bases). The V end was cut by 6 bases, the J end by 3 bases, with 17 bases between. The CDR3 has 15 residues. The germline CDR1 and CDR2 sequences are LNHDA and SQIVND (reference sequence). The entire variable domain, with the rest obtained from reference TRBV19 and TRBJ2-5, is as follows: DGGITQSPKYLFRKEGQNVTLSCEQNLNHDAMYWYRQDPGQGLRLIYYSQIVNDFQKGDIAEGYSVSREKKESFPLTVTSAQKNPTAFYLCASSAERTGKETQYFGPGTRLLVL.

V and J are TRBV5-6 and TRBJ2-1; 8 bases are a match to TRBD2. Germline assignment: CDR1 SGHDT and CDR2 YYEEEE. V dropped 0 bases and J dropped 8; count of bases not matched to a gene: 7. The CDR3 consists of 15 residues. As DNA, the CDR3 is TGTGCCAGCAGCTTGGGGTTAGCGGGGATTTATGAGCAGTTCTTC. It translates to CASSLGLAGIYEQFF.

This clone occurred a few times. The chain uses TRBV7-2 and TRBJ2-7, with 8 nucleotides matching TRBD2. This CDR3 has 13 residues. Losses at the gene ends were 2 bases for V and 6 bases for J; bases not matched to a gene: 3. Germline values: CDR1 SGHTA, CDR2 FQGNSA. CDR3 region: CASSLTGGPEQYF. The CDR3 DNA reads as TGTGCCAGCAGCTTAACGGGAGGGCCCGAGCAGTACTTC.

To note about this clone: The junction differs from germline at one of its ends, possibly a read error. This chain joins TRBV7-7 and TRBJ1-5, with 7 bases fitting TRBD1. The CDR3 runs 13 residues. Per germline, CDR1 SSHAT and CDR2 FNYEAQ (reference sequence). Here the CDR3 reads CASSRDRDQPQHF. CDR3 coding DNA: TGTGCTAGCAGCCGCGACAGGGACCAGCCCCAGCATTTT.

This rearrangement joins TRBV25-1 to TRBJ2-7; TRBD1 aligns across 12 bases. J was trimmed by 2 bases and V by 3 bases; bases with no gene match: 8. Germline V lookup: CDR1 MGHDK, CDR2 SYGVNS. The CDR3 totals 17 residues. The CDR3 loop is CASSDLGGQGAPYEQYF. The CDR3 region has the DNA TGTGCCAGCAGTGATCTTGGGGGACAGGGGGCCCCCTACGAGCAGTACTTC.

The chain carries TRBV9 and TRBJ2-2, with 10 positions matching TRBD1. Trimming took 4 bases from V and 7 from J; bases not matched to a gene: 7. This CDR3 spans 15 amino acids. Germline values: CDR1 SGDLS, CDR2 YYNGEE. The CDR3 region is CASSLTGGSGGELFF. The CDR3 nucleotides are TGTGCCAGCAGCCTGACAGGGGGCTCTGGCGGGGAGCTGTTTTTT.

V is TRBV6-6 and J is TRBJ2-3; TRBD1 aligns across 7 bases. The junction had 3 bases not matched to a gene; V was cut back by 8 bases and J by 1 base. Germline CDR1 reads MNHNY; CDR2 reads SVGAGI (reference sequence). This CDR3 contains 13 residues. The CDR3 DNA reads TGTGCCAGCCTGCAGGGGGGCACAGATACGCAGTATTTT. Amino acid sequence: CASLQGGTDTQYF.

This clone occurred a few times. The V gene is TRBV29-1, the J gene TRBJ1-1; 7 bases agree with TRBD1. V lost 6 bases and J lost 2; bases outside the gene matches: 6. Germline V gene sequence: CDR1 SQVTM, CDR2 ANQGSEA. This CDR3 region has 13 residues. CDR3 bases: TGCAGCGTCGACCGGGACAGAAACACTGAAGCTTTCTTT. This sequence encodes CSVDRDRNTEAFF.

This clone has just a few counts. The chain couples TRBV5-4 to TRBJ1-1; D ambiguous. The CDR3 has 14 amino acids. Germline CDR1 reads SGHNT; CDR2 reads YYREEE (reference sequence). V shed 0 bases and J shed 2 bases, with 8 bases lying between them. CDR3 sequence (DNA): TGTGCCAGCAGCTTGGATAGAGTAAACACTGAAGCTTTCTTT. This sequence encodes CASSLDRVNTEAFF.

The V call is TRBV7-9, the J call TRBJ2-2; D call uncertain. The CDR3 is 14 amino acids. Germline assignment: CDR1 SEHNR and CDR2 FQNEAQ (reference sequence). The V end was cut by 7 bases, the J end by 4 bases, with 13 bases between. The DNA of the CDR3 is TGTGCCAGCAATCCGTTTTCAGGCACCGGGGAGCTGTTTTTT. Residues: CASNPFSGTGELFF.

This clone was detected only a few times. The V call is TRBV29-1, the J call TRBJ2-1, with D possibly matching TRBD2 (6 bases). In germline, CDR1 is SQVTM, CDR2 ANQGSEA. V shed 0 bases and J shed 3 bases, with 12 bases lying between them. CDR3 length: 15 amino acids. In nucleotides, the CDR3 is TGCAGCGTTGAAGATGGAGGGGCTAGCTACAATGAGCAGTTCTTC. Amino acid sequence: CSVEDGGASYNEQFF.

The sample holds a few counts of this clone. The CDR3, as DNA: TGTGCCAGCAGCCCGGACAGGCGCACCGGGGAGCTGTTTTTT. Amino acid sequence: CASSPDRRTGELFF. This chain links TRBV7-3 with TRBJ2-2; 7 bases are shared with TRBD1. With 5 bases clipped from V and 4 bases from J, the junction kept 4 bases outside the gene matches. Germline lookup yields CDR1 SGHTA and CDR2 FQGTGA. The CDR3 is 14 residues long.

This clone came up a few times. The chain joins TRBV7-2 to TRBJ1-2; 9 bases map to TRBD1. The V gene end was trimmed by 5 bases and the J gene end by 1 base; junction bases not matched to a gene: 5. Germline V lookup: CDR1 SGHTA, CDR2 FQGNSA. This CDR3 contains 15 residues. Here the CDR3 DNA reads TGTGCCAGCAGCACCCCGGACAGGGGTAACTATGGCTACACCTTC. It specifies CASSTPDRGNYGYTF.